The rows below give T cell receptor beta chains drawn from one sample of a study of blood T cell repertoires in COVID-19. The repertoire was sequenced with immunoSEQ multiplex PCR; TCRdb's copy has only in-frame clones and lacks some. The sample includes a few hundred thousand clones, around 88% of them seen just once. The sample taken for sequencing was peripheral blood. The origin of the receptors is a woman in her 30s who had recovered from COVID-19. Both conserved end residues are part of each CDR3. The D gene is left open where the match is weak. Only some rows state a clone size, as once, few, many or a class for expanded clones.

TRBJ2-1,16,TRBV15,TRBD2,.,CATSRVGSGGYNEQFF,TGTGCCACCAGCAGAGTTGGAAGCGGGGGCTACAATGAGCAGTTCTTC
TRBJ2-3,18,TRBV15,TRBD2,few,CATSREISGGPSTDTQYF,TGTGCCACCAGCAGAGAGATTAGCGGGGGGCCCAGCACAGATACGCAGTATTTT
TRBJ2-2,15,TRBV10-3,.,once,CAISGQGGLTGELFF,TGTGCCATCAGTGGACAGGGAGGCCTCACCGGGGAGCTGTTTTTT
TRBJ2-2,18,TRBV28,.,once,CASSLFTPVLYGTGELFF,TGTGCCAGCAGTCTCTTTACCCCGGTCTTATATGGCACCGGGGAGCTGTTTTTT
TRBJ2-7,14,TRBV10-1,.,.,CASSESQNSYEQYF,TGCGCCAGCAGTGAGAGTCAGAACTCCTACGAGCAGTACTTC
TRBJ1-1,12,TRBV29-1,.,once,CSGTVLNTEAFF,TGCAGCGGAACTGTATTGAACACTGAAGCTTTCTTT
TRBJ2-5,13,TRBV30,TRBD1,.,CAWRRDRQETQYF,TGTGCCTGGAGGAGGGACAGGCAAGAGACCCAGTACTTC
TRBJ1-6,13,TRBV10-3,TRBD1,.,CAVRDRADSPLHF,TGTGCCGTCCGGGACAGGGCTGATTCACCCCTCCACTTT
TRBJ2-2,13,TRBV7-2,.,few,CASSLVRGGELFF,TGTGCCAGCAGCTTAGTTAGGGGCGGGGAGCTGTTTTTT
TRBJ2-7,14,TRBV19,TRBD1,.,CASSMDRGFYEQYF,TGTGCCAGTAGTATGGACAGGGGTTTCTACGAGCAGTACTTC
TRBJ2-1,16,TRBV6-1,TRBD2,.,CASSASRAGGQNEQFF,TGTGCCAGCAGTGCCTCCCGGGCGGGGGGCCAAAATGAGCAGTTCTTC
TRBJ2-5,13,TRBV25-1,TRBD1,.,CASTRDSLGTQYF,TGTGCCAGCACCCGGGACAGCCTTGGGACCCAGTACTTC
TRBJ1-1,13,TRBV19,.,.,CASSINEMTEAFF,TGTGCCAGTAGTATTAATGAGATGACTGAAGCTTTCTTT
TRBJ1-3,15,TRBV19,.,.,CASSIQASRGNTIYF,TGTGCCAGTAGTATTCAGGCATCTCGCGGAAACACCATATATTTT
TRBJ1-2,14,TRBV4-1,.,.,CASSQGFARDGYTF,TGCGCCAGCAGCCAAGGATTTGCGAGGGATGGCTACACCTTC
TRBJ1-2,13,TRBV30,TRBD1,.,CARKTGAMYGYTF,TGTGCCAGAAAAACAGGGGCAATGTATGGCTACACCTTC
TRBJ2-3,15,TRBV5-1,TRBD2,once,CASSFSGAHTDTQYF,TGCGCCAGCAGCTTTAGCGGGGCGCACACAGATACGCAGTATTTT
TRBJ1-2,15,TRBV5-1,TRBD1,.,CASSLGQGPFGGYTF,TGCGCCAGCAGCTTGGGACAGGGCCCTTTTGGTGGCTACACCTTC
TRBJ2-1,16,TRBV28,TRBD1,once,CASSFRQGSIYNEQFF,TGTGCCAGCAGTTTCAGACAGGGGTCTATATACAATGAGCAGTTCTTC
TRBJ1-2,16,TRBV29-1,.,.,CSVGTLEVDSRYGYTF,TGCAGCGTTGGTACGTTAGAGGTGGACAGTCGATATGGCTACACCTTC
TRBJ2-6,16,TRBV2,TRBD1,.,CASSRGQSSGANVLTF,TGTGCCAGCAGTCGGGGACAGAGCTCTGGGGCCAACGTCCTGACTTTC
TRBJ1-4,15,TRBV7-9,TRBD1,once,CASSLDRGTNEKLFF,TGTGCCAGCAGCTTGGACAGGGGTACCAATGAAAAACTGTTTTTT
TRBJ2-7,13,TRBV29-1,TRBD2,once,CSVGAGDSYEQYF,TGCAGCGTTGGGGCGGGGGACTCCTACGAGCAGTACTTC
TRBJ1-2,12,TRBV5-8,.,.,CASSGKEYGYTF,TGTGCCAGCAGTGGAAAGGAGTATGGCTACACCTTC
TRBJ2-3,17,TRBV5-1,TRBD2,.,CASSPGLPGLANDTQYF,TGCGCCAGCAGCCCCGGATTACCGGGACTAGCAAACGATACGCAGTATTTT
TRBJ1-2,15,TRBV29-1,TRBD1,.,CSVEQGVLSPNGYTF,TGCAGCGTTGAACAGGGGGTTTTATCTCCCAATGGCTACACCTTC
TRBJ1-2,15,TRBV11-2,TRBD1,.,CASSLGQGFYYGYTF,TGTGCCAGCAGCTTAGGACAGGGCTTTTACTATGGCTACACCTTC
TRBJ2-1,15,TRBV15,TRBD2,.,CATSRDGGGVNEQFF,TGTGCCACCAGCAGAGATGGCGGGGGGGTAAATGAGCAGTTCTTC
TRBJ2-7,12,TRBV5-1,.,.,CASSLGTEEQYF,TGCGCCAGCAGCTTGGGGACAGAGGAGCAGTACTTC
TRBJ2-1,15,TRBV9,.,once,CASTLGASSYNEQFF,TGTGCCAGCACCTTGGGGGCCAGCTCCTACAATGAGCAGTTCTTC
TRBJ1-2,16,TRBV4-1,TRBD1,.,CASSQPSSGQGYGYTF,TGCGCCAGCAGCCAACCATCATCCGGACAGGGCTATGGCTACACCTTC
TRBJ2-3,15,TRBV11-2,TRBD2,.,CASRGLAGVGDTQYF,TGTGCCAGCAGGGGACTAGCGGGGGTGGGGGATACGCAGTATTTT
TRBJ2-1,15,TRBV7-2,TRBD2,.,CASSAGTSFTDEQFF,TGTGCCAGCAGCGCAGGGACTAGCTTTACCGATGAGCAGTTCTTC
TRBJ1-6,14,TRBV6-5,.,.,CASSSRDSNSPLHF,TGTGCCAGCAGTTCCAGGGATAGCAATTCACCCCTCCACTTT
TRBJ1-2,15,TRBV9,.,.,CASSFRQDGNYGYTF,TGTGCCAGCAGCTTCCGACAGGACGGAAACTATGGCTACACCTTC
TRBJ2-1,18,TRBV7-8,TRBD2,.,CASSLGITRGGLSNEQFF,TGTGCCAGCAGCTTAGGAATTACGCGGGGGGGCTTAAGCAATGAGCAGTTCTTC
TRBJ2-3,14,TRBV9,TRBD1,.,CASSVARGTDTQYF,TGTGCCAGCAGCGTAGCCAGGGGGACCGATACGCAGTATTTT
TRBJ1-2,17,TRBV9,TRBD1,.,CASSTRDRTVSRYGYTF,TGTGCCAGCAGCACTCGGGACAGGACCGTCAGTCGCTATGGCTACACCTTC
TRBJ2-7,12,TRBV7-2,.,.,CASSPGIYEQYF,TGTGCCAGCAGCCCGGGGATCTACGAGCAGTACTTC
TRBJ1-5,15,TRBV5-8,TRBD1,.,CASSTGTVINQPQHF,TGTGCCAGCAGCACCGGGACAGTAATCAATCAGCCCCAGCATTTT
TRBJ1-2,13,TRBV2,.,.,CASSEAGRGGYTF,TGTGCCAGCAGTGAGGCGGGGAGAGGTGGCTACACCTTC
TRBJ2-4,16,TRBV19,.,.,CASKAIDAGIKNIQYF,TGTGCCAGTAAGGCCATCGATGCAGGGATTAAAAACATTCAGTACTTC
TRBJ1-2,14,TRBV6-5,TRBD1,.,CASRGTGTNYGYTF,TGTGCCAGCAGGGGGACAGGGACTAACTATGGCTACACCTTC
TRBJ2-7,13,TRBV5-1,TRBD1,once,CASSRDRGHEQYF,TGCGCCAGCAGCCGGGACAGGGGCCACGAGCAGTACTTC
TRBJ1-1,17,TRBV18,.,.,CASSPPKGGRGNTEAFF,TGTGCCAGCTCACCACCTAAGGGAGGGAGGGGGAACACTGAAGCTTTCTTT
TRBJ2-7,14,TRBV7-3,TRBD1,.,CASSARQGSYEQYF,TGTGCCAGCAGCGCCCGACAGGGATCCTACGAGCAGTACTTC
TRBJ1-2,14,TRBV7-8,.,.,CASTPTEQLIGYTF,TGTGCCAGCACCCCGACAGAACAACTTATTGGCTACACCTTC
TRBJ2-1,18,TRBV11-2,.,.,CASSLAPRSGVEYNEQFF,TGTGCCAGCAGCTTAGCCCCCCGGTCGGGGGTCGAGTACAATGAGCAGTTCTTC
TRBJ1-6,17,TRBV2,.,.,CASRKGNREGYDSPLHF,TGTGCCAGCAGAAAGGGGAACCGGGAGGGGTATGATTCACCCCTCCACTTT
TRBJ2-1,15,TRBV6-2/TRBV6-3,.,.,CASSYGRGPYNEQFF,TGTGCCAGCAGTTACGGCAGGGGACCCTACAATGAGCAGTTCTTC
TRBJ1-1,15,TRBV18,.,.,CASSPRGDWNTEAFF,TGTGCCAGCTCACCGCGGGGGGATTGGAACACTGAAGCTTTCTTT
TRBJ2-5,14,TRBV5-1,.,once,CASTQLPAKETQYF,TGCGCCAGCACCCAATTACCAGCGAAAGAGACCCAGTACTTC
TRBJ2-2,14,TRBV7-2,.,.,CASSFRTVTGELFF,TGTGCCAGCAGCTTTCGGACAGTCACCGGGGAGCTGTTTTTT
TRBJ1-2,14,TRBV5-1,.,.,CASSLERVENGYTF,TGCGCCAGCAGCTTGGAGAGGGTGGAGAATGGCTACACCTTC
TRBJ2-5,13,TRBV2,TRBD1,.,CASKGQYQETQYF,TGTGCCAGCAAGGGACAGTATCAAGAGACCCAGTACTTC